The clone carrying this TCR beta chain has just a few counts. Its antigen is undetermined. Repeated repertoire sampling spanned the course of chemoradiotherapy. The sample comes from a study of chemoradiotherapy in HPV16-positive cancers. Overall study: Candidate HPV-specific clones and shared TCR motifs came from a couple of HPV16-positive patients. Broader study findings: HPV-responsive T-cell expansion during chemoradiotherapy was linked to improved recurrence-free survival in HPV16-positive patients. Non-HPV-specific T cells did not expand in tumors during treatment, whereas candidate HPV-specific clones and E7-related motifs did.

Germline loops: CDR1 GTSNPN, CDR2 SVGIG (reference sequence). V lost 1 base and J 7 bases, leaving 14 bases between the germline ends. CDR3 length equals 13 residues. The data were produced by immunoSEQ multiplex PCR, yet TCRdb's version contains in-frame clones alone and is incomplete. This sample has roughly 880 clones, with approximately 90% found just once. The V and J genes are TRBV30 and TRBJ2-7; D possibly corresponds to TRBD2 (5 bases). This receptor was identified in a human donor with HPV-associated anogenital cancer. This specimen consisted of tumor tissue, obtained from a patient who underwent chemoradiotherapy. The CDR3 sequence: CAWSADTPGEQYF. Here the CDR3 DNA reads TGTGCCTGGAGTGCCGACACCCCGGGGGAGCAGTACTTC.